Listed below are T cell receptor beta chains from one sample, sequenced in a study of blood T cell repertoires in COVID-19. Produced via immunoSEQ multiplex PCR; TCRdb's table is partial and in-frame only. The table records fewer than 110,000 clones, roughly 80% of them present only once. The sample taken for sequencing was peripheral blood. These receptors came from a human donor in a cohort sampled during active COVID-19. CDR3s include the opening cysteine and the closing phenylalanine or tryptophan. D genes are given only for firm matches. Only part of the rows carry a size: once, few, many, or a class if the clone is expanded.

D | size | J | V | CDR3 | DNA
TRBD2 | NA | TRBJ2-7 | TRBV7-9 | CASSRLAGSYEQYF | TGTGCCAGCAGCCGACTAGCGGGATCCTACGAGCAGTACTTC
NA | NA | TRBJ2-6 | TRBV27 | CASSLFSGSGANVLTF | TGTGCCAGCAGTTTATTTTCGGGCTCTGGGGCCAACGTCCTGACTTTC
TRBD1 | NA | TRBJ2-3 | TRBV18 | CASSPLGTGGVDTQYF | TGTGCCAGCTCACCATTAGGGACAGGGGGCGTAGATACGCAGTATTTT
TRBD2 | NA | TRBJ2-1 | TRBV7-8 | CASSWTSGMGEQFF | TGTGCCAGCAGCTGGACTAGCGGGATGGGTGAGCAGTTCTTC
TRBD1 | NA | TRBJ1-2 | TRBV28 | CASSYIQGAGGYTF | TGTGCCAGCAGTTACATACAGGGGGCTGGTGGCTACACCTTC
TRBD1 | NA | TRBJ2-5 | TRBV10-3 | CAISPGTGGETQYF | TGTGCCATCAGTCCCGGGACAGGGGGAGAGACCCAGTACTTC
TRBD2 | NA | TRBJ2-5 | TRBV27 | CASSSLAGSETQYF | TGTGCCAGCAGTTCCCTAGCGGGAAGTGAGACCCAGTACTTC
TRBD2 | few | TRBJ2-7 | TRBV9 | CASSVVPLAGYEQYF | TGTGCCAGCAGCGTAGTACCCCTAGCGGGTTACGAGCAGTACTTC
NA | NA | TRBJ1-4 | TRBV19 | CASSRTPSFNEKLFF | TGTGCCAGTAGCCGGACACCGTCATTTAATGAAAAACTGTTTTTT
NA | NA | TRBJ2-2 | TRBV7-2 | CASSLVSGSAAGNTGELFF | TGTGCCAGCAGCTTAGTATCGGGGAGTGCAGCGGGTAACACCGGGGAGCTGTTTTTT
TRBD1 | NA | TRBJ2-5 | TRBV18 | CASSPGQGETQYF | TGTGCCAGCTCACCGGGACAGGGGGAGACCCAGTACTTC
TRBD1 | once | TRBJ1-3 | TRBV18 | CASSPPTGPSGNTIYF | TGTGCCAGCTCACCACCGACAGGGCCTTCTGGAAACACCATATATTTT
TRBD1 | once | TRBJ2-2 | TRBV5-1 | CASSPAAGGTGELFF | TGCGCCAGCAGCCCGGCGGCAGGGGGCACCGGGGAGCTGTTTTTT
TRBD1 | once | TRBJ2-7 | TRBV5-1 | CASSLGPPDRGLLYEQYF | TGCGCCAGCAGCTTGGGACCTCCTGACAGGGGGCTACTCTACGAGCAGTACTTC
NA | NA | TRBJ1-2 | TRBV19 | CASSTVPGDIGGYTF | TGTGCCAGTAGTACCGTTCCGGGAGATATCGGTGGCTACACCTTC
TRBD2 | NA | TRBJ2-1 | TRBV3-1/TRBV3-2 | CASSHTSGRHNEQFF | TGTGCCAGCAGCCACACTAGCGGGAGACACAATGAGCAGTTCTTC
TRBD1 | NA | TRBJ1-5 | TRBV28 | CASSSPGQGSNQPQHF | TGTGCCAGCAGTTCCCCCGGACAGGGGTCAAATCAGCCCCAGCATTTT
NA | NA | TRBJ2-4 | TRBV7-2 | CASSWADSTRGNIQYF | TGTGCCAGCAGCTGGGCGGACAGTACTAGGGGAAACATTCAGTACTTC
NA | once | TRBJ1-4 | TRBV19 | CASSNTYSANEKLFF | TGTGCCAGTAGCAATACTTACAGTGCAAATGAAAAACTGTTTTTT
TRBD2 | NA | TRBJ2-1 | TRBV3-1/TRBV3-2 | CASSLMGLAGYNEQFF | TGTGCCAGCAGCCTCATGGGTCTAGCGGGTTACAATGAGCAGTTCTTC
NA | NA | TRBJ1-4 | TRBV30 | CAWSAGGDNEKLFF | TGTGCCTGGAGTGCAGGCGGGGATAATGAAAAACTGTTTTTT
NA | NA | TRBJ2-2 | TRBV7-3 | CASSSIGDTGELFF | TGTGCCAGCAGCTCTATCGGGGACACCGGGGAGCTGTTTTTT
NA | NA | TRBJ2-2 | TRBV6-4 | CASRPDRGGAGELFF | TGTGCCAGCAGACCCGACAGGGGAGGGGCCGGGGAGCTGTTTTTT
NA | few | TRBJ1-5 | TRBV4-2 | CASSQDSGQPQHF | TGTGCCAGCAGCCAAGATTCCGGGCAGCCCCAGCATTTT
NA | NA | TRBJ2-3 | TRBV5-1 | CASSWQRGARTDTQYF | TGCGCCAGCAGCTGGCAACGAGGCGCCCGCACAGATACGCAGTATTTT